Listed here are 14 T cell receptor beta chains from one sample, sequenced in a study of human T cells and chemical hapten exposure. Specified time point: pre-sensitization, week 0. The treatment is: therapeutic diphenylcyclopropenone sensitization with weekly scalp DPC. TCRdb ran MiXCR on the RACE reads and lists one entry per CDR3 protein. The sample holds approximately 180,000 distinct CDR3 sequences, almost 30% seen once. The sequenced sample was whole blood, obtained in connection with sensitization to the hapten diphenylcyclopropenone (DPC). These receptors were taken from a woman in her twenties or thirties with alopecia areata. Some clones in this sample may be carry-over from other donors' samples.

This clonotype was seen ten or more times. The chain combines TRBV12-3 or TRBV12-4 with TRBJ1-5; D not resolved. The CDR3 covers 13 residues. V was shortened by 3 bases and J by 7 bases, with 10 bases between the two germline ends. The chain's CDR3 is CASSLGGRQPQHF. The CDR3 DNA sequence: TGTGCCAGCAGTTTGGGTGGCCGGCAGCCCCAGCATTTT.

V and J are TRBV28 and TRBJ2-3; 8 nucleotides align to TRBD2. From germline, CDR1 is MDHEN and CDR2 SYDVKM. Losses at the gene ends were 3 bases for V and 2 bases for J; bases not matched to a gene: 10. The CDR3 contains 17 residues. As DNA, the CDR3 is TGTGCCAGCAGTTTCCAGTTTCCGGGGGGGCCCACAGATACGCAGTATTTT. Translating gives CASSFQFPGGPTDTQYF.

The CDR3: CASSLSVGRHNEQFF. In DNA form, the CDR3 reads TGTGCCAGCAGCTTATCTGTCGGAAGACACAATGAGCAGTTCTTC. This chain joins TRBV7-2 and TRBJ2-1; D gene unclear. CDR3 length: 15 residues. From germline, CDR1 is SGHTA and CDR2 FQGNSA. Trimming left V 2 bases short and J 5 bases short, with 13 bases between.

V and J are TRBV23-1 and TRBJ1-5; D possibly corresponds to TRBD1 (6 bases). TRBV23-1 is classed as an ORF, of uncertain function. Deletions cut 6 bases from V and 5 bases from J, with 14 bases between. This CDR3 is built from 14 residues. The CDR3 DNA sequence: TGCGCCAGCAGCCAAGGACAGTTGGATCAGCCCCAGCATTTT. Amino acids: CASSQGQLDQPQHF.

The chain is built from TRBV28 and TRBJ2-2; D ambiguous. Germline V gene sequence: CDR1 MDHEN, CDR2 SYDVKM. The germline V and J ends were trimmed by 1 base and 5 bases, with 11 bases remaining between them. This CDR3 comprises 15 residues. Here the CDR3 reads CASSLLSQRTGELFF. In DNA, the CDR3 is TGTGCCAGCAGTTTATTGTCCCAGAGGACCGGGGAGCTGTTTTTT.

The chain couples TRBV2 to TRBJ1-4; 8 bases line up with TRBD1. The CDR3 is 15 residues long. Germline V gene sequence: CDR1 SNHLY, CDR2 FYNNEI. Trimming removed 7 bases from V and 7 bases from J; junction bases left unmatched: 11. The CDR3 nucleotides are TGTGCCAGCACCCAGTACCAGGGGGCGAGTGAAAAACTGTTTTTT. Translation: CASTQYQGASEKLFF.

The table lists this clonotype with a few counts. The chain carries TRBV2 and TRBJ2-5; 7 bases fit TRBD1. Looked up from germline, CDR1 is SNHLY and CDR2 is FYNNEI. The CDR3 has 12 residues. V gave up 5 bases and J gave up 3 bases; unmatched junction bases: 0. This CDR3 is CASSTGEETQYF. The CDR3 coding sequence is TGTGCCAGCAGTACAGGGGAAGAGACCCAGTACTTC.

A few counts support this clonotype. The chain uses TRBV28 and TRBJ1-1; 11 nucleotides match TRBD1. V shed 6 bases, J shed 2 bases, and the junction held 5 bases outside the gene matches. Germline-derived CDR1 and CDR2 are MDHEN and SYDVKM. This CDR3 contains 15 residues. CDR3 bases: TGTGCCAGCAGGGGGACAGGGGGAGTCAACACTGAAGCTTTCTTT. Translating it yields CASRGTGGVNTEAFF.

This clonotype was seen more than once but under ten times. The chain combines TRBV20-1 with TRBJ2-2; no firm D call. CDR1 is DFQATT, CDR2 SNEGSKA, per germline (reference sequence). The CDR3 loop spans 13 amino acids. Deletions cut 5 bases from V and 0 bases from J, with 7 bases between. The chain's CDR3 is CSALYANTGELFF. CDR3 sequence (DNA): TGCAGTGCTCTCTACGCGAACACCGGGGAGCTGTTTTTT.

In this sample, this clonotype turned up once. V gene TRBV7-2 combines with J gene TRBJ2-7; 10 positions match TRBD1. Losses at the gene ends were 6 bases for V and 1 base for J; bases not matched to a gene: 3. CDR1 is SGHTA, CDR2 FQGNSA, per germline. CDR3 length equals 14 residues. DNA for the CDR3: TGTGCCAGCAGGGGGACAGGGGCATCCTACGAGCAGTACTTC. Its translation is CASRGTGASYEQYF. Using reference TRBV7-2 and TRBJ2-7 for the parts outside the CDR3, the full variable domain is GAGVSQSPSNKVTEKGKDVELRCDPISGHTALYWYRQSLGQGLEFLIYFQGNSAPDKSGLPSDRFSAERTGGSVSTLTIQRTQQEDSAVYLCASRGTGASYEQYFGPGTRLTVT.

In this sample, this clonotype turned up a few times. The chain is built from TRBV9 and TRBJ2-2, with 7 positions matching TRBD2. The CDR3 covers 16 residues. V lost 0 bases, J lost 1 base, and 3 bases stayed unmatched. Germline V gene sequence: CDR1 SGDLS, CDR2 YYNGEE. The CDR3 loop is CASSVVSSGNTGELFF. Here the CDR3 DNA reads TGTGCCAGCAGCGTAGTGTCTAGCGGGAACACCGGGGAGCTGTTTTTT.

This chain connects TRBV30 to TRBJ2-7; TRBD1 matches at 8 bases. This CDR3 contains 16 residues. The germline V gene has CDR1 GTSNPN and CDR2 SVGIG (reference sequence). Trimming cost V 1 base and J 4 bases; bases outside gene matches: 12. CDR3: CAWSGPDRGRPYEQYF. The CDR3 coding sequence is TGTGCCTGGAGTGGGCCCGACAGGGGAAGACCTTACGAGCAGTACTTC.

V gene TRBV29-1 combines with J gene TRBJ1-1; TRBD1 might be the D (6 bases). Trimming left V 4 bases short and J 0 bases short, with 15 bases between. The germline V gene encodes CDR1 SQVTM and CDR2 ANQGSEA. The CDR3 sequence is 15 residues long. CDR3: CSVVPVQGMNTEAFF. CDR3 bases: TGCAGCGTTGTGCCCGTACAGGGAATGAACACTGAAGCTTTCTTT.

The sample holds one count of this clonotype. The V call is TRBV5-1, the J call TRBJ1-5, with D possibly matching TRBD1 (6 bases). With 3 bases removed from V and 9 bases from J, the gap between germline ends came to 13 bases. Per the germline V gene, CDR1 is SGHRS and CDR2 is YFSETQ. The CDR3 has 13 amino acids. CDR3 loop: CASSSGERGPQHF. The CDR3, as DNA: TGCGCCAGCAGCTCAGGGGAGAGGGGGCCCCAGCATTTT.